What follows are 13 T cell receptor beta chains derived from one specimen sequenced in a study of graft-versus-host responses after intestinal transplantation. Method: immunoSEQ multiplex PCR; TCRdb's copy keeps in-frame clones and lacks some. This table holds more than 85,000 clones, about 94% found once. These TCRs' antigens remain unknown. Source: unstimulated CD8+ T cells sorted from spleen or lymph node cells, taken before intestinal transplant. All receptors derive from a human donor who received an intestinal transplant.

The genes are TRBV6-4 and TRBJ2-1; 7 nucleotides match TRBD2. Trimming cost V 2 bases and J 7 bases; bases outside gene matches: 5. This CDR3 has 14 amino acids. The germline V gene encodes CDR1 MRHNA and CDR2 SNTAGT. The CDR3, as DNA: TGTGCCAGCAGTGACGGGAGGGGCGGGAATGAGCAGTTCTTC. This sequence encodes CASSDGRGGNEQFF.

This sequence joins TRBV28 and TRBJ2-7, with a weak D call TRBD2 (6 bases). V was clipped by 5 bases and J by 2 bases, with 13 bases between them. CDR1 and CDR2 from the germline V gene are MDHEN and SYDVKM. The CDR3 is 14 residues long. In DNA form, the CDR3 reads TGTGCCAGCAGTGCGACTAGGACACCCTACGAGCAGTACTTC. It encodes CASSATRTPYEQYF.

The rearrangement joins TRBV13 to TRBJ2-6; 8 nucleotides match TRBD1. Germline loops: CDR1 PRHDT, CDR2 FYEKMQ (reference sequence). This CDR3 has 15 residues. V trimming: 5 bases; J trimming: 0 bases; junction bases outside the gene matches: 0. The CDR3 reads CASSGTGSGANVLTF. DNA of the CDR3: TGTGCCAGCAGCGGGACAGGCTCTGGGGCCAACGTCCTGACTTTC.

This clone was seen a single time. The chain employs TRBV27 and TRBJ2-7; 10 bases match TRBD1. The CDR3 runs 15 residues. Germline CDR1 and CDR2: MNHEY and SMNVEV (reference sequence). J lost 3 bases, V lost 6 bases, and 8 bases had no gene match. CDR3 nucleotide sequence: TGTGCCAGCAGCTGGGACAGGGGAAATTTCTACGAGCAGTACTTC. This codes for CASSWDRGNFYEQYF.

The chain carries TRBV9 and TRBJ2-2; D perhaps matches TRBD1 (6 bases). Germline CDR1 reads SGDLS; CDR2 reads YYNGEE. The CDR3 contains 15 residues. Trimming left V 1 base short and J 0 bases short, with 7 bases between. The CDR3 protein is CASSVQGSNTGELFF. CDR3 sequence (DNA): TGTGCCAGCAGCGTACAGGGGTCGAACACCGGGGAGCTGTTTTTT. Full variable domain (remainder filled in from reference TRBV9 and TRBJ2-2): DSGVTQTPKHLITATGQRVTLRCSPRSGDLSVYWYQQSLDQGLQFLIQYYNGEERAKGNILERFSAQQFPDLHSELNLSSLELGDSALYFCASSVQGSNTGELFFGEGSRLTVL.

This chain connects TRBV2 to TRBJ2-3, with D unresolved. The CDR3 spans 14 residues. V lost 1 base and J 0 bases, leaving 5 bases between the germline ends. CDR1 is SNHLY, CDR2 FYNNEI, per germline. The CDR3 nucleotides read TGTGCCAGCAGTGAAGGGCTTAGCACAGATACGCAGTATTTT. It encodes CASSEGLSTDTQYF.

The chain recombines TRBV5-6 with TRBJ2-7; D perhaps matches TRBD2 (6 bases). The CDR3 totals 14 residues. The germline V gene encodes CDR1 SGHDT and CDR2 YYEEEE. Trimming shortened V by 4 bases and J by 0 bases, and 11 bases separated the two germline ends. CDR3 sequence: CASSGGLISYEQYF. In DNA form, the CDR3 reads TGTGCCAGCAGCGGGGGACTTATCTCCTACGAGCAGTACTTC.

This clone was seen only a few times. CDR3 bases: TGTGCCAGCAGCCTACAGGGGGCCACCGGGGAGCTGTTTTTT. Protein: CASSLQGATGELFF. This rearrangement joins TRBV7-3 to TRBJ2-2, with 9 bases matching TRBD1. Germline lookup yields CDR1 SGHTA and CDR2 FQGTGA. This CDR3 region has 14 residues. J was trimmed by 4 bases and V by 5 bases; bases with no gene match: 2.

The chain has TRBV4-1 and TRBJ2-1; TRBD2 matches at 9 bases. Germline CDR1 and CDR2: MGHRA and YSYEKL. The CDR3 spans 15 residues. The trim removed 1 base at V and 9 bases at J, leaving 7 bases unmatched. Written as DNA, the CDR3 is TGCGCCAGCAGCCAAGCTAGCGGGAATATCGGTGAGCAGTTCTTC. It translates to CASSQASGNIGEQFF.

A word on this clone: Other DNA sequences in this sample translate to the same CDR3. The V gene is TRBV19, the J gene TRBJ2-7; 7 bases are a match to TRBD1. CDR1 is LNHDA, CDR2 SQIVND, per germline (reference sequence). J was trimmed by 3 bases and V by 1 base; bases with no gene match: 0. The CDR3 consists of 13 residues. The DNA for the CDR3 is TGTGCCAGTAGTATAGCAGGGGGCTACGAGCAGTACTTC. Translated: CASSIAGGYEQYF.

V gene TRBV5-1 combines with J gene TRBJ2-3; 11 bases line up with TRBD2. This CDR3 region has 19 residues. From germline, CDR1 is SGHRS and CDR2 YFSETQ. With V trimmed by 4 bases and J by 5 bases, 18 bases remained unmatched. The CDR3 protein is CASSRLPPGLAEGQDTQYF. The CDR3 DNA follows: TGCGCCAGCAGCCGACTTCCCCCGGGACTAGCGGAGGGGCAAGATACGCAGTATTTT.

In DNA form, the CDR3 reads TGTGCCAGCAGTTTGGCCGGGACAGCCTACGAGCAGTACTTC. It specifies CASSLAGTAYEQYF. This chain links TRBV27 with TRBJ2-7; 7 nucleotides align to TRBD1. This CDR3 contains 14 residues. Germline assignment: CDR1 MNHEY and CDR2 SMNVEV (reference sequence). V trimming: 3 bases; J trimming: 2 bases; junction bases outside the gene matches: 4.

This rearrangement joins TRBV5-4 to TRBJ2-1; D gene ambiguous. V was pared by 4 bases and J by 3 bases, with 2 bases between. Germline CDR1 is SGHNT and CDR2 is YYREEE (reference sequence). CDR3 length: 11 amino acids. In DNA, the CDR3 is TGTGCCAGCAGCATCTACAATGAGCAGTTCTTC. Translated, it gives CASSIYNEQFF.